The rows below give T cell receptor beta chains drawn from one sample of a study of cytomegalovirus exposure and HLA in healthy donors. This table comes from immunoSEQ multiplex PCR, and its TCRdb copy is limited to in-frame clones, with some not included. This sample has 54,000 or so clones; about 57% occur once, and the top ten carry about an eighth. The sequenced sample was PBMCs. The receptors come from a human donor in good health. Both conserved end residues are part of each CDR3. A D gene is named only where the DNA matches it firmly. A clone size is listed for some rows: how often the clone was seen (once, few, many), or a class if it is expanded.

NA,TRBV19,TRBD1,CASSTGQGAGQPQHF
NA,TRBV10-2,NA,CASRGGRGFFNEQFF
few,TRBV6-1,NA,CASSELFWRGGEDQPQHF
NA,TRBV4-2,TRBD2,CASSQDPPGLAEDTQYF
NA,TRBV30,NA,CAWSVRRAETQYF
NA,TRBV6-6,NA,CATQSKKLAYEQYF
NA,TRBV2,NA,CATNQVLNTEAFF
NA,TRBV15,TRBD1,CATSRVGGAFQPQHF
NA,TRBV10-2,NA,CASSESTGYTEAFF
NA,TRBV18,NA,CASSPNGQGRKEQFF
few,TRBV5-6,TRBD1,CASTRDRMAYEQYF
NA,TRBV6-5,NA,CASSYSWTANQPQHF
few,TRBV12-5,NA,CASGPGGTGAYEQYF
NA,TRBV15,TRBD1,CATSASGLGQGKRGYTF
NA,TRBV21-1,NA,CASSERRPGGNNTLGNQPQHF
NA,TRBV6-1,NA,CASSEVSSWYEQYF